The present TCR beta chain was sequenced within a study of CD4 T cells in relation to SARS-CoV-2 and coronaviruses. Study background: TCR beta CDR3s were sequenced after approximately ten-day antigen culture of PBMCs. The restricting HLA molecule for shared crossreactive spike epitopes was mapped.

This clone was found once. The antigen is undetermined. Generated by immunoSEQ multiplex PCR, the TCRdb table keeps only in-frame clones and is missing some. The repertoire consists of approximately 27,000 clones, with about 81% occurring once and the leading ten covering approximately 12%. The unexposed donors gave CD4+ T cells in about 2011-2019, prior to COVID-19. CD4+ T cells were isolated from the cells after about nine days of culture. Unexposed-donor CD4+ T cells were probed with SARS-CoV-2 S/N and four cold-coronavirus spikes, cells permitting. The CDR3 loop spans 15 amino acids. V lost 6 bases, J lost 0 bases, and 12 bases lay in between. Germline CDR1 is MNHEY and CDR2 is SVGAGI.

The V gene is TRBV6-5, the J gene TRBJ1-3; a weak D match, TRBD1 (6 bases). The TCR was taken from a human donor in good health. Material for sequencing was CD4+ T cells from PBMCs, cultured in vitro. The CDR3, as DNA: TGTGCCAGCAGCGCGACAGGTTACTCTGGAAACACCATATATTTT. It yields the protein CASSATGYSGNTIYF.